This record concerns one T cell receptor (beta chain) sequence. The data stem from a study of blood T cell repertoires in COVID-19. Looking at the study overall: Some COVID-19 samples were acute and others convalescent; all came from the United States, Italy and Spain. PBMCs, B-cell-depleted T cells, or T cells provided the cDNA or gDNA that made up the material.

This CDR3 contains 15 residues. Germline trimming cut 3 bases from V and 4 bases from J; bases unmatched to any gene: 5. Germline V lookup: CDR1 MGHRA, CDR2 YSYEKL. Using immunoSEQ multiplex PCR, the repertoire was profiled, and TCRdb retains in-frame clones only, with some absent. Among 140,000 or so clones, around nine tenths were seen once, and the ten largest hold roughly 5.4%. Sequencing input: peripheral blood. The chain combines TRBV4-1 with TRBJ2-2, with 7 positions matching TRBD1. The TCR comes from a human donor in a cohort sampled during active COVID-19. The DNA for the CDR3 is TGCGCCAGCAGCCAGGCGACAGGGATCACCGGGGAGCTGTTTTTT. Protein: CASSQATGITGELFF.